The following is a T cell receptor beta chain sequence with its context. Its antigen is not identified. MiXCR was run by TCRdb on the 5' RACE reads, yielding one entry per CDR3 protein. The sample holds hundreds of thousands of distinct CDR3 sequences; 9% to 15% are singletons and the top ten take about 1.5%. Trimming shortened V by 5 bases and J by 7 bases, and 15 bases separated the two germline ends. CDR1 is SGHKS and CDR2 is YYEKEE in the germline V gene (reference sequence). This CDR3 has 13 residues. Healthy Caucasians were all of the donors. This entry comes from a study of identical twins. Whole-study results and caveats: Abundant beta clonotypes from cord blood had fewer insertions, unlike memory repertoires, which showed none. Recombination models fit unrelated individuals' TCR alpha sharing but underestimated twins'. Zero-insertion findings could be partly confounded by invariant cells (MAIT and iNKT cells).

This sample was shared with a second study, whose subject was yellow fever vaccine responses in identical twins.

The sequence was obtained from a woman aged 18-29 years in good health. This sequence joins TRBV5-5 and TRBJ1-1; D is undetermined. Sequencing input: PBMCs. The DNA for the CDR3 is TGTGCCAGCAGTCGTGGGTGGGTGAGTGAAGCTTTCTTT. This translates into CASSRGWVSEAFF.